The 27 T cell receptor beta chains below all came from one sample that was sequenced in a study of breast tumors, draining lymph nodes, adjacent tissues. TCRdb re-analysed the multiplex PCR reads in MiXCR, keeping a single row per CDR3 protein. The repertoire holds about 22,000 distinct CDR3 sequences, with 45% to 60% as singletons. Sequences were obtained from breast tumor tissue. The receptor source for this set is a female donor with breast cancer. Some clones in this sample may be carry-over from other donors' samples.

A remark on this clonotype: A read error is likely, as this CDR3 ends without the conserved phenylalanine or tryptophan. V gene TRBV11-2 combines with J gene TRBJ2-4, with TRBD2 as a possible D gene (7 bases). There are 15 residues in the CDR3. CDR1 and CDR2 (germline): SGHAT, FQNNGV. The germline V and J ends were trimmed by 7 bases and 2 bases, with 15 bases remaining between them. CDR3 DNA sequence: TGTGCCAGCACCCCCGGGGGGCTGACCAAAAACATTCAGTACTTA. Encoded protein: CASTPGGLTKNIQYL.

The V and J genes are TRBV2 and TRBJ2-1; D is possibly TRBD2 (5 bases). Trimming stripped 6 bases from V and 10 bases from J, with 13 bases between. This CDR3 spans 12 amino acids. Germline lookup yields CDR1 SNHLY and CDR2 FYNNEI. The CDR3 loop reads CASRQLVREQFF. CDR3 sequence (DNA): TGTGCCAGCAGACAACTAGTCCGAGAGCAGTTCTTC.

The CDR3 loop is CASSQGQRGAETQYF. DNA of the CDR3: TGCGCCAGCAGCCAAGGTCAGCGGGGGGCGGAGACCCAGTACTTC. J is TRBJ2-5 and V is TRBV4-1; 9 bases are a match to TRBD2. CDR3 length: 15 residues. The germline CDR1 and CDR2 sequences are MGHRA and YSYEKL. Trimming took 1 base from V and 5 from J; bases not matched to a gene: 5.

This chain links TRBV5-1 with TRBJ2-5; 8 positions match TRBD2. The CDR3 has 14 amino acids. V lost 0 bases, J lost 7 bases, and 5 bases stayed unmatched. Per the germline V gene, CDR1 is SGHRS and CDR2 is YFSETQ. The DNA for the CDR3 is TGCGCCAGCAGCTTGGCGCTTCTAGCGGGGACCCAGTACTTC. As protein: CASSLALLAGTQYF.

The chain couples TRBV15 to TRBJ2-3; D is undetermined. Germline CDR1 and CDR2: LNHNV and YYDKDF (reference sequence). V lost 2 bases and J 2 bases, leaving 2 bases between the germline ends. The CDR3 is 12 residues long. The CDR3 nucleotides read TGTGCCACCAGCAGACCCACAGATACGCAGTATTTT. This gives the protein CATSRPTDTQYF.

DNA for the CDR3: TGTGCCAGCAGCTTAGAGGCAGGGGTCGGCTACACCTTC. This translates into CASSLEAGVGYTF. The chain is built from TRBV7-9 and TRBJ1-2; a weak D match, TRBD1 (6 bases). CDR3 length equals 13 residues. Germline CDR1 and CDR2: SEHNR and FQNEAQ (reference sequence). V was clipped by 1 base and J by 8 bases, with 11 bases between them. Full variable domain (remainder filled in from reference TRBV7-9 and TRBJ1-2): DTGVSQNPRHKITKRGQNVTFRCDPISEHNRLYWYRQTLGQGPEFLTYFQNEAQLEKSRLLSDRFSAERPKGSFSTLEIQRTEQGDSAMYLCASSLEAGVGYTFGSGTRLTVV.

This clonotype was observed many times. The V gene is TRBV20-1, the J gene TRBJ2-3; D unclear. This CDR3 comprises 18 residues. Germline CDR1 is DFQATT and CDR2 is SNEGSKA (reference sequence). Trimming took 0 bases from V and 0 from J, leaving 19 bases between them. The CDR3 DNA is TGCAGTGCTAGAGATAACTTCCCGTCGCCCTATAGCACAGATACGCAGTATTTT. Residues: CSARDNFPSPYSTDTQYF.

The CDR3 reads CASSSRGTSGTIPPDTQYF. CDR3 DNA sequence: TGTGCCAGCAGCTCCCGCGGGACTAGCGGGACCATTCCCCCAGATACGCAGTATTTT. The gene calls are TRBV9 and TRBJ2-3; 13 bases align to TRBD2. V shed 4 bases and J 4 bases; nucleotides not matched to a gene: 15. The V gene's germline CDR1 is SGDLS and CDR2 YYNGEE. The CDR3 is 19 amino acids. Together with reference TRBV9 and TRBJ2-3, the CDR3 gives the full variable domain: DSGVTQTPKHLITATGQRVTLRCSPRSGDLSVYWYQQSLDQGLQFLIQYYNGEERAKGNILERFSAQQFPDLHSELNLSSLELGDSALYFCASSSRGTSGTIPPDTQYFGPGTRLTVL.

This clonotype was counted many times. The genes are TRBV6-6 and TRBJ2-7; D is perhaps TRBD1 (7 bases). The germline gives CDR1 MNHNY, CDR2 SVGAGI (reference sequence). Trimming left V 0 bases short and J 4 bases short, with 13 bases between. This CDR3 region has 15 residues. CDR3 protein: CASSYSGRGVYEQYF. CDR3 nucleotides: TGTGCCAGCAGTTACTCGGGCAGGGGGGTTTACGAGCAGTACTTC.

The chain couples TRBV2 to TRBJ2-7; D possibly corresponds to TRBD2 (5 bases). The germline V and J ends were trimmed by 4 bases and 4 bases, with 14 bases remaining between them. This CDR3 is built from 14 residues. CDR1 and CDR2 (germline): SNHLY, FYNNEI. The chain's CDR3 is CASSASSMTYEQYF. The CDR3 DNA sequence: TGTGCCAGCAGTGCTAGCTCAATGACTTACGAGCAGTACTTC.

The chain is built from TRBV4-3 and TRBJ1-3, with no clear D. With 1 base removed from V and 2 bases from J, the gap between germline ends came to 6 bases. The CDR3 sequence is 14 residues long. The V gene's germline CDR1 is LGHNA and CDR2 YSLEER. The CDR3 sequence: CASSQVLAGNTIYF. The CDR3 DNA reads TGCGCCAGCAGCCAAGTCTTGGCTGGAAACACCATATATTTT.

To note about this clonotype: An end of the junction differs from the germline gene, which may be a read error. The chain recombines TRBV10-3 with TRBJ2-6, with TRBD1 identical over 9 bases. Germline loops: CDR1 ENHRY, CDR2 SYGVKD. There are 17 residues in the CDR3. The CDR3 nucleotides read TGTGCCAACAGTGGGGGGACAGGGAATGCTGGGGCCAACGTCCTGACTTTC. Translated: CANSGGTGNAGANVLTF.

In nucleotides, the CDR3 is TGTGCCAGCAGTTTAACAGGGTCAACTAATGAAAAACTGTTTTTT. Translated, it gives CASSLTGSTNEKLFF. This chain uses TRBV28 with TRBJ1-4, with a weak D call TRBD1 (6 bases). V was shortened by 2 bases and J by 0 bases, with 7 bases between the two germline ends. The CDR3 totals 15 residues. Looked up from germline, CDR1 is MDHEN and CDR2 is SYDVKM.

This chain links TRBV19 with TRBJ2-1; 9 bases align to TRBD2. In germline, CDR1 is LNHDA, CDR2 SQIVND (reference sequence). The V segment lost 5 bases and the J segment 6 bases; nucleotides outside the gene matches: 11. This CDR3 spans 16 amino acids. The CDR3 reads CASSPGMAGGPNEQFF. CDR3 DNA sequence: TGTGCCAGTAGTCCTGGAATGGCGGGAGGGCCCAATGAGCAGTTCTTC.

This clonotype is a singleton in its sample. The junction does not match germline at one end; this may be a read error. The V and J genes are TRBV11-3 and TRBJ2-1; no clear D. Germline CDR1 reads SGHNT; CDR2 reads YENEEA. This CDR3 is built from 13 residues. The CDR3 DNA follows: TGTGCCAGCAGCCTCTCAGTTGGCAATGGGCAGTTCTTC. Residues: CASSLSVGNGQFF.

With respect to this clonotype: A read error is likely, as this CDR3 ends without the conserved phenylalanine or tryptophan. The chain's CDR3 is CASSRGLPQDTQYL. The DNA for the CDR3 is TGTGCCAGCAGCCGAGGACTACCCCAAGATACGCAGTATCTT. The rearrangement uses TRBV7-9 and TRBJ2-3; tentative D call: TRBD2 (6 bases). This CDR3 has 14 residues. Trimming took 5 bases from V and 5 from J, leaving 14 bases between them. CDR1 is SEHNR, CDR2 FQNEAQ, per germline (reference sequence).

In its sample, this clonotype was seen many times. The CDR3 spells CASRPRDREHNEQFF. The CDR3 DNA is TGTGCCAGCAGGCCCCGGGACAGAGAGCACAATGAGCAGTTCTTC. The chain recombines TRBV11-3 with TRBJ2-1, with 7 bases identical to TRBD1. V was pared by 6 bases and J by 5 bases, with 10 bases of the junction left unmatched. CDR1 and CDR2 from the germline V gene are SGHNT and YENEEA. The CDR3 consists of 15 residues.

Only a few counts were recorded for this clonotype. The chain links TRBV30 to TRBJ1-2, with a possible D match to TRBD1 (5 bases). CDR1 is GTSNPN, CDR2 SVGIG, per germline (reference sequence). Trimming took off 8 bases at V and 4 bases at J, with 23 bases between the two ends. This CDR3 has 15 amino acids. For the CDR3, the DNA is TGTGCCGCGAGACCTCGGGACCGCAAGCTCTATGGCTACACCTTC. Amino acids: CAARPRDRKLYGYTF.

This clonotype was recorded at least ten times. A much larger clone differs from this one at a single base, so this may be a read error. The gene calls are TRBV6-2 or TRBV6-3 and TRBJ2-1; no definite D call. The CDR3 is 11 residues long. CDR1 and CDR2 from the germline V gene are MNHEY and SVGEGT. The V end lost 5 bases, the J end lost 7 bases, and 6 bases lay between the germline ends. The CDR3 sequence is CASSHGNEQFF. The CDR3 DNA follows: TGTGCCAGCAGTCACGGAAATGAGCAGTTCTTC.

The chain couples TRBV7-6 to TRBJ1-6; D may be TRBD1 (5 bases). The V and J ends lost 3 bases and 10 bases respectively, with 13 bases between them. CDR3 size: 14 residues. Per the germline V gene, CDR1 is SGHVS and CDR2 is FNYEAQ. CDR3 sequence (DNA): TGTGCCAGCAGCTTGGCCGGGAGGGACTCACCCCTCCACTTT. Its protein is CASSLAGRDSPLHF. The full variable domain, with the rest looked up from reference TRBV7-6 and TRBJ1-6, is GAGVSQSPRYKVTKRGQDVALRCDPISGHVSLYWYRQALGQGPEFLTYFNYEAQQDKSGLPNDRFSAERPEGSISTLTIQRTEQRDSAMYRCASSLAGRDSPLHFGNGTRLTVT.

This clonotype was observed many times. This sequence may be a read error, since a much larger clone differs from it by one base. This chain uses TRBV20-1 with TRBJ2-5; 9 bases match TRBD2. CDR1 DFQATT and CDR2 SNEGSKA come from the germline V gene (reference sequence). The CDR3 covers 12 residues. In DNA, the CDR3 is TGCGGAGTGACTAGCGGACAAGAGACCCCGTACTTC. This sequence encodes CGVTSGQETPYF.

The chain uses TRBV7-6 and TRBJ2-2, with 8 bases that match TRBD2. The CDR3 spans 17 residues. Trimming took 5 bases from V and 1 from J; bases not matched to a gene: 9. The germline CDR1 and CDR2 sequences are SGHVS and FNYEAQ. As DNA, the CDR3 is TGTGCCAGCAGCCCTAGGGCGGGGGGCTGGAACACCGGGGAGCTGTTTTTT. Protein product: CASSPRAGGWNTGELFF.

The J gene is TRBJ1-6, the V gene TRBV19, with unresolved D. The CDR3 is made up of 14 amino acids. Germline CDR1 LNHDA, CDR2 SQIVND (reference sequence). V was cut by 2 bases and J by 8 bases, with 10 bases left in between. The CDR3 nucleotides are TGTGCCAGTAGTATAACGGATAAGGATTCACCCCTCCACTTT. This encodes CASSITDKDSPLHF.

This chain joins TRBV7-9 and TRBJ2-5; no definite D call. From germline, CDR1 is SEHNR and CDR2 FQNEAQ (reference sequence). The length of the CDR3 is 12 residues. Trimming took off 7 bases at V and 4 bases at J, with 10 bases between the two ends. The CDR3 sequence is CASTNSGETQYF. CDR3 in DNA: TGTGCCAGCACCAACTCTGGAGAGACCCAGTACTTC.

This clonotype turned up a few times. The chain has TRBV20-1 and TRBJ2-1, with TRBD2 identical over 10 bases. The length of the CDR3 is 16 residues. Trimming cost V 3 bases and J 2 bases; bases outside gene matches: 7. Germline V gives CDR1 DFQATT, CDR2 SNEGSKA (reference sequence). Here the CDR3 DNA reads TGCAGTGCTAGGGATATAAGCGGGAGGGCCTACAATGAGCAGTTCTTC. Its protein product is CSARDISGRAYNEQFF.

Turning to this clonotype: The conserved closing phenylalanine or tryptophan is absent in this CDR3, likely reflecting a read error. The rearrangement joins TRBV15 to TRBJ1-5, with D perhaps TRBD1 (5 bases). The ends were cut back, 0 bases at V and 9 bases at J, with 9 bases in the middle. Per germline, CDR1 LNHNV and CDR2 YYDKDF (reference sequence). CDR3 length equals 13 residues. As DNA, the CDR3 is TGTGCCACCAGCAGAGAACAGGTTCGGCCCCAGCATTTA. Translated: CATSREQVRPQHL.

On this clonotype: The CDR3 end shows no conserved phenylalanine or tryptophan, and so a read error is likely. The CDR3 DNA reads TGCGCCAGCAGCTCGGGACTAGCGAACTATGAGCAGTTCCTC. Translated: CASSSGLANYEQFL. The chain joins TRBV5-1 to TRBJ2-1; 10 nucleotides align to TRBD2. This CDR3 comprises 14 residues. V trimming: 3 bases; J trimming: 8 bases; junction bases outside the gene matches: 5. In germline, CDR1 is SGHRS, CDR2 YFSETQ.